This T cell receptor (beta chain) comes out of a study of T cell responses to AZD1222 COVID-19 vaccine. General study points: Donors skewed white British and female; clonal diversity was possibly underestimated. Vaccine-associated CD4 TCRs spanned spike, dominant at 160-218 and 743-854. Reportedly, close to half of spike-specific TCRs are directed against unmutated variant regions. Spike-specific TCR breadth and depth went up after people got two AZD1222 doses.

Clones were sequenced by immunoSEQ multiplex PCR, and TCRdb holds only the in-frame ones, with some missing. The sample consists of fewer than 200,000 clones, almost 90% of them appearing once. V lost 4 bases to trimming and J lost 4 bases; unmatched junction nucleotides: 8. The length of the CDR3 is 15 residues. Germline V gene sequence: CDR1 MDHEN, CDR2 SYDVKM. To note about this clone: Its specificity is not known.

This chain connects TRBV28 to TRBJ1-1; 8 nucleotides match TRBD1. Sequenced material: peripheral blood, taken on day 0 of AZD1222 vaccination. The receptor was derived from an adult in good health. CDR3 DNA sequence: TGTGCCAGCAGTTCTACAGGGGGAGTTTTCACTGAAGCTTTCTTT. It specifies CASSSTGGVFTEAFF.